This T cell receptor beta chain was profiled in a study of cytomegalovirus exposure and HLA in healthy donors. The germline gives CDR1 SGHAT, CDR2 FQNNGV. The CDR3 loop spans 16 amino acids. V dropped 5 bases and J dropped 7 bases, with 23 bases sitting between them. Produced via immunoSEQ multiplex PCR; TCRdb's table is partial and in-frame only. This table holds about 160,000 clones, 96% found once. The sample comprised PBMCs. This chain uses TRBV11-2 with TRBJ1-2, with TRBD1 as a possible D gene (6 bases). The sequence was collected from a woman aged 18-29 years in good health and CMV-seronegative. The CDR3 DNA is TGTGCCAGCAGCCAGTCGGCAGGGGCGCGGTACGGTGGCTACACCTTC. It specifies CASSQSAGARYGGYTF. The complete variable domain, with remaining parts taken from reference TRBV11-2 and TRBJ1-2, reads EAGVAQSPRYKIIEKRQSVAFWCNPISGHATLYWYQQILGQGPKLLIQFQNNGVVDDSQLPKDRFSAERLKGVDSTLKIQPAKLEDSAVYLCASSQSAGARYGGYTFGSGTRLTVV.